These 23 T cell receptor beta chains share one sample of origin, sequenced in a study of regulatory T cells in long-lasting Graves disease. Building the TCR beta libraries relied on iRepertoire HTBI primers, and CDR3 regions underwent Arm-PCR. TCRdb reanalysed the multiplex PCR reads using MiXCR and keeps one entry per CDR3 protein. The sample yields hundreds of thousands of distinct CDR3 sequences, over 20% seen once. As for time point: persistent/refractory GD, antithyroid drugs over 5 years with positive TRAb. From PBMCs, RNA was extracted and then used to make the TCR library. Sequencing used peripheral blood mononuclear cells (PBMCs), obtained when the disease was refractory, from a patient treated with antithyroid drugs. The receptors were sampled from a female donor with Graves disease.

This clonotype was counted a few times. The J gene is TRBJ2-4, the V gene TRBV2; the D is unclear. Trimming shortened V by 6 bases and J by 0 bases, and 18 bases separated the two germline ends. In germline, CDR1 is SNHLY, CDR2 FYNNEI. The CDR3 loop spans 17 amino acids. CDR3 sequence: CASRPPELRLAKNIQYF. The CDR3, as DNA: TGTGCCAGCAGGCCCCCGGAACTACGTCTAGCCAAAAACATTCAGTACTTC.

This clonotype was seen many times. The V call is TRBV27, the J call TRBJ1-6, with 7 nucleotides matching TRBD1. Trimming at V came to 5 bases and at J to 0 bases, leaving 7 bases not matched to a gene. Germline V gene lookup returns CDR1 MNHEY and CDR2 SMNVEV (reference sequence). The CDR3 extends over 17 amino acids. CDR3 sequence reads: CASSLGQQSSYNSPLHF. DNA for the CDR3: TGTGCCAGCAGTCTGGGACAGCAAAGCTCCTATAATTCACCCCTCCACTTT.

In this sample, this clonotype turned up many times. CDR3 DNA sequence: TGTGCCAGCAGCTTAGATGGGGGAGGCACAGATACGCAGTATTTT. Protein: CASSLDGGGTDTQYF. This chain connects TRBV11-2 to TRBJ2-3; D is tentatively TRBD1 or TRBD2 (5 bases each). The CDR3 is made up of 15 amino acids. Trimming removed 0 bases at V and 1 base at J, with 8 bases between. Germline CDR1 is SGHAT and CDR2 is FQNNGV.

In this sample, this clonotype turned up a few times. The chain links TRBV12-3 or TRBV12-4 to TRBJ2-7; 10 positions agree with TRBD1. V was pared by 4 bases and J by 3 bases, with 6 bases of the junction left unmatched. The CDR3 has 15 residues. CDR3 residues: CASSSPGQGIYEQYF. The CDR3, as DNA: TGTGCCAGCAGTTCCCCGGGACAGGGGATCTACGAGCAGTACTTC.

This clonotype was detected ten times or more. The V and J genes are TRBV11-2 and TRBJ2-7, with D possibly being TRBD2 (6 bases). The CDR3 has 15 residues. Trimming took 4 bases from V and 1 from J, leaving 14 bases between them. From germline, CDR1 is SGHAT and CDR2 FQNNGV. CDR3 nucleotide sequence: TGTGCCAGCAGCTACGTAGCGGACCTGTCCTACGAGCAGTACTTC. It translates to CASSYVADLSYEQYF.

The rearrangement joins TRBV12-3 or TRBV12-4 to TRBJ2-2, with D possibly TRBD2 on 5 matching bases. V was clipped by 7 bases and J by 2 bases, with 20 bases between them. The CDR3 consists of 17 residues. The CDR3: CASTSNPRRKNTGELFF. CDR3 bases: TGTGCCAGCACATCCAATCCGCGGAGGAAAAACACCGGGGAGCTGTTTTTT.

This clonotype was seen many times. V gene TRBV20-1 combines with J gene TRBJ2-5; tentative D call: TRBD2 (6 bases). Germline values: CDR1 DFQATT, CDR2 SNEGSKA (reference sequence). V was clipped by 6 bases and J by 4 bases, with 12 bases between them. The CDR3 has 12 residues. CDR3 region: CSARESGETQYF. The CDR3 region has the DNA TGCAGTGCCCGGGAGTCAGGAGAGACCCAGTACTTC.

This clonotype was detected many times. For the CDR3, the DNA is TGTGCCAGCAGTTCCGACGGGAGGGGCAGGGCCGGGGAGCTGTTTTTT. The encoded protein is CASSSDGRGRAGELFF. The J gene is TRBJ2-2, the V gene TRBV28; 8 bases fit TRBD2. This CDR3 region has 16 residues. J gave up 6 bases and V 4 bases, and 10 bases lay outside the gene matches. Germline CDR1 reads MDHEN; CDR2 reads SYDVKM. Supplemented by reference TRBV28 and TRBJ2-2, the full variable domain reads DVKVTQSSRYLVKRTGEKVFLECVQDMDHENMFWYRQDPGLGLRLIYFSYDVKMKEKGDIPEGYSVSREKKERFSLILESASTNQTSMYLCASSSDGRGRAGELFFGEGSRLTVL.

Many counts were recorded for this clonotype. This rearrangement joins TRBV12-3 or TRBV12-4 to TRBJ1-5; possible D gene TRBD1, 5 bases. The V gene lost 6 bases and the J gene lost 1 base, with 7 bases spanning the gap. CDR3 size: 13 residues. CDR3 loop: CASRRGSNQPQHF. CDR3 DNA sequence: TGTGCCAGCAGAAGGGGCAGCAATCAGCCCCAGCATTTT.

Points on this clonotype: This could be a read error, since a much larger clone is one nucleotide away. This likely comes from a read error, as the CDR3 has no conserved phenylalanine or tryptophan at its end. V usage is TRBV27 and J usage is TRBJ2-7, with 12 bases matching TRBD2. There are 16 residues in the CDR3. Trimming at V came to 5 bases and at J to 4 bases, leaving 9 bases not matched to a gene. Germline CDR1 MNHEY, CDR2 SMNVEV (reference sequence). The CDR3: CASSPLTSGSLYEQYL. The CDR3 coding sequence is TGTGCCAGCAGTCCCCTGACTAGCGGGAGTCTATACGAGCAGTACCTC.

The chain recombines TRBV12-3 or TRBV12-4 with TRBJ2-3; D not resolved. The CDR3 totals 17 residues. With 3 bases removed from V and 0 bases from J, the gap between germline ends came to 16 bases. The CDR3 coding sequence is TGTGCCAGCAGTTTTGGGCCCAAAGAATCTAGCACAGATACGCAGTATTTT. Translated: CASSFGPKESSTDTQYF.

The CDR3 loop reads CASSSPRYRDPNSPLHF. CDR3 sequence (DNA): TGTGCCAGCAGTTCACCAAGATACAGGGATCCTAATTCACCCCTCCACTTT. The V call is TRBV6-5, the J call TRBJ1-6; tentatively, D is TRBD1 (6 bases). CDR1 and CDR2 (germline): MNHEY, SVGAGI. The CDR3 contains 17 residues. V was trimmed by 4 bases and J by 6 bases, leaving 19 bases between them.

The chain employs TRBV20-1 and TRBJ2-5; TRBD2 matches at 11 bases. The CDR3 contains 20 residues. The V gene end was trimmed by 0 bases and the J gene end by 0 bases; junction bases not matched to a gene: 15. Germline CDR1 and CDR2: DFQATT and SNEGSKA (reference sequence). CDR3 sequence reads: CSARDLGLAVGGGYQETQYF. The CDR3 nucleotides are TGCAGTGCTAGAGATTTGGGACTAGCGGTGGGGGGCGGGTACCAAGAGACCCAGTACTTC.

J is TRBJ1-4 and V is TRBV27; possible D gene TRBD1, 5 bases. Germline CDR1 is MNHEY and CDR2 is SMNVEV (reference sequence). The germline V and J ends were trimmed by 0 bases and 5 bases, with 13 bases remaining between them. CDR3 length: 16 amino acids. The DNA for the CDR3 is TGTGCCAGCAGTTTATCCCGCCAGGGCGGGAATGAAAAACTGTTTTTT. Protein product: CASSLSRQGGNEKLFF.

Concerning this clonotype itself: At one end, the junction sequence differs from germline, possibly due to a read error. For the CDR3, the DNA is TGTGCCGGCAGTGGGGTTACAGTGTTGGAGCAGTTCTTC. Its protein product is CAGSGVTVLEQFF. The V call is TRBV6-2 or TRBV6-3, the J call TRBJ2-1, with no clear D. Germline loops: CDR1 MNHEY, CDR2 SVGEGT. CDR3 length: 13 residues.

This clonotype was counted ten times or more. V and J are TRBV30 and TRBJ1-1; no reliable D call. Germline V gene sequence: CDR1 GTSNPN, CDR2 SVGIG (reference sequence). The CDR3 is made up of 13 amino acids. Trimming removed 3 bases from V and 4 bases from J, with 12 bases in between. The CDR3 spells CAWSAGMATEAFF. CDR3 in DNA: TGTGCCTGGAGCGCGGGGATGGCCACTGAAGCTTTCTTT.

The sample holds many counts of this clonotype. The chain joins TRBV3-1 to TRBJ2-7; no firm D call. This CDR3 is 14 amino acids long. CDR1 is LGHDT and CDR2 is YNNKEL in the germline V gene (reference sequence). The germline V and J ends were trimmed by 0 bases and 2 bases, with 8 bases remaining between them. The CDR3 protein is CASSQDNLPYEQYF. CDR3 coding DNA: TGTGCCAGCAGCCAAGATAACCTCCCCTACGAGCAGTACTTC.

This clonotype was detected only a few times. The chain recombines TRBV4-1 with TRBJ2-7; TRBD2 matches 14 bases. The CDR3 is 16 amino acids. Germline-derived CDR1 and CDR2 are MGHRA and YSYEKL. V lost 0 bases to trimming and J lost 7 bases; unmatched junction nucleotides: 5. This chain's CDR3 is CASSQEGLAGVGEQYF. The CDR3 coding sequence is TGCGCCAGCAGCCAAGAGGGACTAGCGGGAGTAGGAGAGCAGTACTTC.

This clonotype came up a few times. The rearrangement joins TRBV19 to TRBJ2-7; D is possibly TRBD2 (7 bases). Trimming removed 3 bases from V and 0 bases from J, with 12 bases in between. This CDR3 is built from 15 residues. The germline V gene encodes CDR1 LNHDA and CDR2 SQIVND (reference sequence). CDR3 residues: CASSMAGEGSYEQYF. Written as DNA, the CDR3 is TGTGCCAGTAGTATGGCAGGGGAGGGCTCCTACGAGCAGTACTTC.

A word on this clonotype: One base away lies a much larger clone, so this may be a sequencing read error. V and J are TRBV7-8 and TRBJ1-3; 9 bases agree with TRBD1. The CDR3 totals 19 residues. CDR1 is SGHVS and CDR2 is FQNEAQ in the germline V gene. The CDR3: CASSAPGQGNPYSGNTMYF. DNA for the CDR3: TGTGCCAGCAGCGCTCCCGGACAGGGGAACCCCTACTCTGGAAACACCATGTATTTT.

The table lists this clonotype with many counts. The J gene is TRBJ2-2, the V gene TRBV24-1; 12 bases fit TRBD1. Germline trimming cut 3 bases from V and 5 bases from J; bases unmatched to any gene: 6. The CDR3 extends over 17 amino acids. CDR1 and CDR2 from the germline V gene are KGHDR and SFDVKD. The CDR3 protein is CATSDPGTGGRTGELFF. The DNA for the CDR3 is TGTGCCACCAGTGATCCCGGGACAGGGGGCCGGACCGGGGAGCTGTTTTTT.

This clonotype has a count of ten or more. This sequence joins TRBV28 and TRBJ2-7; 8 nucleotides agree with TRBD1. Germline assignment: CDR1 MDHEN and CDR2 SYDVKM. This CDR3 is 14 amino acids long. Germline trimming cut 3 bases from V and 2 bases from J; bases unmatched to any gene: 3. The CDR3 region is CASSLDREAYEQYF. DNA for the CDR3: TGTGCCAGCAGTTTGGACAGGGAAGCCTACGAGCAGTACTTC.

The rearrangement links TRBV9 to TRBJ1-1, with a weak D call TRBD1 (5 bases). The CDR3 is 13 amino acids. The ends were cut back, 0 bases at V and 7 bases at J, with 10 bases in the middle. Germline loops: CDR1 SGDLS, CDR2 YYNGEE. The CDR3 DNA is TGTGCCAGCAGCGTAGGCAGGGTGGATGAAGCTTTCTTT. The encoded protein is CASSVGRVDEAFF.